The clone carrying this T cell receptor (beta chain) occurred once. The antigen is unknown. The record originates from a study of radiation and T cells in renal cell carcinoma. About the study: Nephrectomy followed 15 Gy stereotactic body radiation by 4 weeks. Findings and limits, study-wide: Top tumor clonotypes rose in blood 2 weeks post-radiation, then contracted.

Using immunoSEQ multiplex PCR, the repertoire was profiled, and TCRdb retains in-frame clones only, with some absent. Here the sample spans about 150,000 clones, roughly 87% being singletons. Noted time point: blood 2 weeks post-SBRT. Treatment specified: 15 Gy SBRT to primary tumor, nephrectomy 4 weeks later. Radiation-treated patients gave blood at baseline, week 2 and week 4. The patient's renal cell carcinoma had clear cell pathology. This CDR3 is 15 amino acids long. The germline V gene has CDR1 LNHDA and CDR2 SQIVND (reference sequence). Trimming stripped 6 bases from V and 0 bases from J, with 12 bases between.

The sequencing here drew on blood, taken from a patient whose treatment included radiotherapy and nephrectomy. This clonotype originated in a woman aged 45-65 years with renal cell carcinoma. This chain uses TRBV19 with TRBJ1-3; the D gene is possibly TRBD1 (5 bases). The DNA for the CDR3 is TGTGCCAGTAGGACCCAGGGTAACTCTGGAAACACCATATATTTT. As protein: CASRTQGNSGNTIYF.